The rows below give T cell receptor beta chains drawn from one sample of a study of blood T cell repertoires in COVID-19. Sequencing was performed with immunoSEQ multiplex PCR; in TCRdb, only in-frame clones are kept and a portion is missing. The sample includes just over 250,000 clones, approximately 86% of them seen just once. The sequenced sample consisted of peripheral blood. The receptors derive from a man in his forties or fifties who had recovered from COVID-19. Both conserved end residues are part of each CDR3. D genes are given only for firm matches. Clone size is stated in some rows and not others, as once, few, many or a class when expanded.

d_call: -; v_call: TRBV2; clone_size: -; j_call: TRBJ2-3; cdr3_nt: TGTGCCAGCAGTGCAGAGGCGGGTGAAGATACGCAGTATTTT; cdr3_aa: CASSAEAGEDTQYF
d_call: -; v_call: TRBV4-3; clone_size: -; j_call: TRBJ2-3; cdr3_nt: TGCGCCAGCAGCTCACAGGTCTATAGCACAGATACGCAGTATTTT; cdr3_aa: CASSSQVYSTDTQYF
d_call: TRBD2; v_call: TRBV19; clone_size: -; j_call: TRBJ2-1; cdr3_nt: TGTGCCAGTAGCGGACTAGCGGGGCCGGGGTACAATGAGCAGTTCTTC; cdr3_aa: CASSGLAGPGYNEQFF
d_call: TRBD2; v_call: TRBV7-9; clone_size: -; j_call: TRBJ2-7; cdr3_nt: TGTGCCAGCAGCTCCGGGACTAGCGGGACCGAGCAGTACTTC; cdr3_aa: CASSSGTSGTEQYF
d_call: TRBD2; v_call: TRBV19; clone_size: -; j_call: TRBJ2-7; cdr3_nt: TGTGCCAGTAGCGGCGGGAGGACCTACGAGCAGTACTTC; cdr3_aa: CASSGGRTYEQYF
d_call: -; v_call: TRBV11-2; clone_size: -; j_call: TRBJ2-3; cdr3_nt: TGTGCCAGCAGCTTAGTACTAGGCACAGATACGCAGTATTTT; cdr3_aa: CASSLVLGTDTQYF
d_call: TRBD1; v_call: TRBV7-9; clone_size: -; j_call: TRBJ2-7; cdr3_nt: TGTGCCAGCAGCTTAAACCCACGCCCGGACAGGGTATACGAGCAGTACTTC; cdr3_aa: CASSLNPRPDRVYEQYF
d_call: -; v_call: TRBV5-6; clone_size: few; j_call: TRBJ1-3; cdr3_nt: TGTGCCAGCAGCTTGGGGCAGGGATCCTCTGGAAACACCATATATTTT; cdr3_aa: CASSLGQGSSGNTIYF
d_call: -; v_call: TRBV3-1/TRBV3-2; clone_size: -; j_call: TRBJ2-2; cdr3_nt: TGTGCCAGCAGCGGCCGGACTACCGGGGAGCTGTTTTTT; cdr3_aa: CASSGRTTGELFF
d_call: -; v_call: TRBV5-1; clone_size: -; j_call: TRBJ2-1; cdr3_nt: TGCGCCAGCACCACTCCGGGATACAATGAGCAGTTCTTC; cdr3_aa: CASTTPGYNEQFF
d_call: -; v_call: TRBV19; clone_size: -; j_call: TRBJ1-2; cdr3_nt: TGTGCCAGTGGTGGACAGAGAGCAAACTATGGCTACACCTTC; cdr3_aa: CASGGQRANYGYTF
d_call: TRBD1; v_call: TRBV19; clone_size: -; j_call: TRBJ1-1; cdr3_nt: TGTGCCAGTAGTATAGATAGCAGGGGGGACACTGAAGCTTTCTTT; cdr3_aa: CASSIDSRGDTEAFF
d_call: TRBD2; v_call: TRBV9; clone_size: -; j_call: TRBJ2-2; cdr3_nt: TGTGCCAGCAGCGTAGTAGCGGGGGGGCCAGGGAACACCGGGGAGCTGTTTTTT; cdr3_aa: CASSVVAGGPGNTGELFF